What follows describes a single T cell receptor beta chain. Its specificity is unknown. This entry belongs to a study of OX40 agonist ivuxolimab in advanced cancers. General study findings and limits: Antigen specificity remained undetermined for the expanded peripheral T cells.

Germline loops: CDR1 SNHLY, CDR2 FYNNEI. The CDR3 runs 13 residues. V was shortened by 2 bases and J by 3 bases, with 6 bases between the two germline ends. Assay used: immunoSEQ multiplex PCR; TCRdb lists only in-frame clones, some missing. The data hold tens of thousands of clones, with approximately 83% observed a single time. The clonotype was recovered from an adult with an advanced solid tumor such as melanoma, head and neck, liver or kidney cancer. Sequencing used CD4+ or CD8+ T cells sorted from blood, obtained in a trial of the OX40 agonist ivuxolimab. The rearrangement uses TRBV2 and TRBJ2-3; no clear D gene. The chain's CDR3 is CASSEFGTDTQYF. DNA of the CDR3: TGTGCCAGCAGTGAATTTGGTACAGATACGCAGTATTTT.